The sequence of this T cell receptor (beta chain) was determined in a study of T cells in Graves' hyperthyroidism and ophthalmopathy. The CDR3 consists of 15 residues. Germline trimming cut 0 bases from V and 3 bases from J; bases unmatched to any gene: 4. Germline V gene sequence: CDR1 MNHNY, CDR2 SVGAGI (reference sequence). Amplified regions were TCR beta CDR3 sequences from RNA transcripts. TCR CDR3 underwent first-round RT-PCR with the HTBI primer set. TCRdb analysed the multiplex PCR reads with MiXCR anew, one entry per CDR3 protein. The table lists approximately 560,000 distinct CDR3 sequences, around 14% of them singletons. This clonotype has at least ten counts. The hyperthyroidism was newly diagnosed and had lasted under 2 months; the patients were aged 18 to 65.

The chain links TRBV6-6 to TRBJ2-7; the match to TRBD1 covers 8 bases. Sequencing input: blood. This receptor was taken from a woman younger than 45 with Graves' hyperthyroidism. CDR3 in amino acids: CASSYSGQGYYEQYF. As DNA, the CDR3 is TGTGCCAGCAGTTACTCCGGACAGGGTTACTACGAGCAGTACTTC.